Following are 11 T cell receptor beta chains from one sample sequenced in a study of PD-1 blockade in classical Hodgkin lymphoma (dated by TCRdb to 2020 to 2021). Libraries were prepared through the immunoSEQ multiplex PCR assay. In its TCRdb copy, this immuneACCESS table keeps in-frame sequences only and misses some clones. Where compared with another copy, unresolved V genes explain less than half of these, and the others have no known cause. The table for this sample lists 20,000 to 30,000 clones; 60% to 85% of them were counted only once. Clones ranked in the top ten supply roughly 7.3% of the sample. Explained via the paper, the time point label denotes: cycle 2 day 1 (C2D1) of nivolumab. Every trial patient had relapsed after autologous stem cell transplantation, and cohorts A, B and C differed in prior brentuximab vedotin exposure. Here the sequenced sample was peripheral blood mononuclear cells (PBMCs), taken before the second cycle of nivolumab. These receptors came from a human donor with classical Hodgkin lymphoma.

This clone was detected only a few times. This chain uses TRBV4-1 with TRBJ2-1; D perhaps matches TRBD1 (5 bases). V was pared by 1 base and J by 0 bases, with 16 bases between. The germline V gene has CDR1 MGHRA and CDR2 YSYEKL. The CDR3 contains 18 residues. The CDR3 DNA follows: TGCGCCAGCAGCCAAGTGGACATGGGGTTAAGCTCCTACAATGAGCAGTTCTTC. It encodes CASSQVDMGLSSYNEQFF.

The V call is TRBV6-5, the J call TRBJ2-3; D gene unclear. V was trimmed by 5 bases and J by 8 bases, leaving 14 bases between them. Per germline, CDR1 MNHEY and CDR2 SVGAGI. CDR3 length: 13 residues. The CDR3 nucleotides are TGTGCCAGCAGTACCACAAGGAGTGGTACGCAGTATTTT. Translation: CASSTTRSGTQYF.

CDR3 sequence (DNA): TGTGCCAGCAGTTACGAACTAGCGAGAGCCAAAAACATTCAGTACTTC. It encodes CASSYELARAKNIQYF. V gene TRBV6-6 combines with J gene TRBJ2-4; the match to TRBD2 covers 7 bases. The V and J ends lost 2 bases and 0 bases, in that order; junction bases with no gene match: 4. The germline CDR1 and CDR2 sequences are MNHNY and SVGAGI (reference sequence). This CDR3 is built from 16 residues.

Concerning this clone: Other nucleotide sequences in the sample specify the same CDR3. The rearrangement uses TRBV2 and TRBJ2-1; 8 bases match TRBD2. J gave up 0 bases and V 4 bases, and 2 bases lay outside the gene matches. The CDR3 extends over 15 amino acids. The V gene's germline CDR1 is SNHLY and CDR2 FYNNEI. The CDR3 nucleotides are TGTGCCAGCAGTGTCGCGGGGGGCTCCTACAATGAGCAGTTCTTC. It is translated as CASSVAGGSYNEQFF.

The chain links TRBV10-2 to TRBJ2-7; D is tentatively TRBD1 or TRBD2 (6 bases each). Germline-derived CDR1 and CDR2 are WSHSY and SAAADI. Trimming took off 7 bases at V and 7 bases at J, with 20 bases between the two ends. The CDR3 is 14 residues long. This chain's CDR3 is CASTGGQFIGEQYF. The CDR3, as DNA: TGCGCCAGCACCGGGGGACAATTTATAGGGGAGCAGTACTTC.

The V call is TRBV30, the J call TRBJ1-1, with D hard to call. Looked up from germline, CDR1 is GTSNPN and CDR2 is SVGIG (reference sequence). This CDR3 spans 13 amino acids. The V end lost 0 bases, the J end lost 3 bases, and 8 bases lay between the germline ends. The CDR3 DNA sequence: TGTGCCTGGAGTGTAGAAGGGTACACTGAAGCTTTCTTT. Amino acid sequence: CAWSVEGYTEAFF.

V is TRBV2 and J is TRBJ1-1, with 8 bases matching TRBD1. V lost 6 bases and J lost 2; bases outside the gene matches: 5. Germline V gene lookup returns CDR1 SNHLY and CDR2 FYNNEI. The CDR3 contains 14 residues. CDR3 coding DNA: TGTGCCAGCAGATCCAGGGGGCAAAACACTGAAGCTTTCTTT. Protein product: CASRSRGQNTEAFF.

This rearrangement joins TRBV18 to TRBJ1-1; possibly TRBD1 for D (5 bases). CDR1 and CDR2 (germline): KGHSH, LQKENI. With 5 bases removed from V and 1 base from J, the gap between germline ends came to 11 bases. The CDR3 length is 14 residues. CDR3: CASSNGGWNTEAFF. The CDR3 bases are TGTGCCAGCTCAAATGGGGGTTGGAACACTGAAGCTTTCTTT.

Points on this clone: The same CDR3 arises from other DNA sequences in this sample as well. The chain is built from TRBV5-1 and TRBJ2-6; no clear D. The ends were cut back, 2 bases at V and 0 bases at J, with 6 bases in the middle. The V gene's germline CDR1 is SGHRS and CDR2 YFSETQ. The CDR3 runs to 15 residues. This CDR3 reads CASSFRPSGANVLTF. CDR3 nucleotides: TGCGCCAGCAGCTTCCGTCCCTCTGGGGCCAACGTCCTGACTTTC.

The chain combines TRBV5-4 with TRBJ1-4; TRBD1 aligns across 7 bases. The CDR3 covers 15 residues. Germline CDR1 SGHNT, CDR2 YYREEE (reference sequence). V trimming: 9 bases; J trimming: 6 bases; junction bases outside the gene matches: 14. CDR3 DNA: TGTGCCACCTCGAGAGGGGTTACAGGGGATGAAAAACTGTTTTTT. Translating it yields CATSRGVTGDEKLFF. The full variable domain, with the rest looked up from reference TRBV5-4 and TRBJ1-4, is ETGVTQSPTHLIKTRGQQVTLRCSSQSGHNTVSWYQQALGQGPQFIFQYYREEENGRGNFPPRFSGLQFPNYSSELNVNALELDDSALYLCATSRGVTGDEKLFFGSGTQLSVL.

The V gene is TRBV5-1, the J gene TRBJ2-1; 9 bases map to TRBD2. The trim removed 5 bases at V and 4 bases at J, leaving 1 base unmatched. CDR3 size: 13 residues. Germline values: CDR1 SGHRS, CDR2 YFSETQ. CDR3 in DNA: TGCGCCAGCAGACTAGCGGGTTACAATGAGCAGTTCTTC. Amino acids: CASRLAGYNEQFF.